This TCR beta chain is drawn from a study of T cell responses to AZD1222 COVID-19 vaccine. Findings and limits, study-wide: It was only after the peak T cell response that any repertoires were sampled. Seropositivity was recorded at baseline in only 6 or 7 AZD1222 recipients. Spike-specific TCR repertoires showed rising breadth and depth after two AZD1222 doses. It should be noted that donors were predominantly white British and more often female, and clonal diversity was possibly underestimated.

Only one count was recorded for this clone. Antigen: not known. The assay was immunoSEQ multiplex PCR, and TCRdb's table has in-frame clones only and misses some. The table records about 140,000 clones, around 90% of them present only once. In germline, CDR1 is MNHEY, CDR2 SVGAGI. J was trimmed by 10 bases and V by 6 bases; bases with no gene match: 3. This CDR3 comprises 11 residues. The chain links TRBV6-5 to TRBJ1-1; 9 nucleotides agree with TRBD1. This clonotype was obtained from an adult in good health. Sequencing was performed on peripheral blood, taken on day 0 of AZD1222 vaccination. CDR3 bases: TGTGCCAGCAGCGCGGGACAGGGAGCTTTCTTT. It translates to CASSAGQGAFF.